This T cell receptor beta chain was observed in a study of T cells in Graves' hyperthyroidism and ophthalmopathy (dated by TCRdb to the late 2010s). At the level of the whole study: Peripheral blood samples were taken at initial diagnosis, before any treatment was given. To identify distinguishing TCR V-J signatures, a discovery cohort of about a hundred patients was used, comprising 40 to 45 with Graves' ophthalmopathy and 57 with stable Graves' hyperthyroidism. Prospective prediction of ophthalmopathy was tested in an independent validation cohort consisting of roughly 20 hyperthyroidism patients and some 17 patients who later progressed to ophthalmopathy. The 100 discovery patients were randomly split 7:3 into training and test sets. In about 6 Graves' hyperthyroidism patients, the study also compared T-cell repertoires from thyroid tissue with T-cell repertoires from blood. After blood sampling, hyperthyroidism patients were treated with methimazole at a starting dose of 30 mg daily, and ophthalmopathy patients were treated with high-dose intravenous methylprednisolone. The paper reports TCR Vbeta CDR3 sequencing of 140 or so peripheral blood samples: around 41 ophthalmopathy, 75 to 80 hyperthyroidism and some 17 progressor patients. What the authors observed across the whole study: Most expanded thyroid clonotypes (frequency above 0.001) were also found in blood, which suggests that blood repertoires may mirror thyroid immune responses. In validation, the model predicted progression to ophthalmopathy a median of roughly 6.1 months before onset, with around 70% sensitivity and around 76% specificity. No statistical method was used to fix the sample size in advance, and group allocation was not hidden from the investigators. A model built on a 13 V-J signature distinguished ophthalmopathy from stable hyperthyroidism, reaching approximately 89% sensitivity and around 81% specificity in cross-validation and 80%/75% in testing.

This clonotype was observed at least ten times. Its antigen remains unidentified. The record has no base qualities; no much larger clone is one base away. Between the V and J ends, shortened by 7 bases and 1 base respectively, the junction contains 10 bases. From the cysteine through the phenylalanine, the CDR3 covers 13 amino acids. The only DNA kept is the CDR3, 39 bases in frame from the first base. Sequences SNHLY (CDR1) and FYNNEI (CDR2) are obtained from the germline V gene. The TCR beta CDR3 regions were amplified from RNA transcripts. The TCR CDR3 was subjected to a first round of RT-PCR using the HTBI primer set and the Qiagen OneStep RT-PCR kit. Libraries were constructed in a second round of multiplex PCR, after which size selection and purification were carried out. The libraries were sequenced on an Illumina HiSeq2000 using paired-end 100 bp reads. On the study's bioinformatics: SOAPnuke was used to process the raw data, removing reads that contained adapters or uncalled bases, had a mean Phred below 15, or lacked an exact match to the constant primer or identifier. COPE v1.2.5 was used to merge the high-quality paired reads, and each unique nucleotide sequence was defined as a clonotype. Clonotypes were aligned to IMGT TRBV, TRBD and TRBJ reference segments using MiTCR v1.1. The analysis included only V-J combinations with a frequency above 0.0001, which together covered more than 99% of the repertoires. A TCS score was defined as the ratio of F50 (clonal expansion) to E x V (chaos), with BLOSUM62-based TCRdist applied between CDR3 peptides within each V-J. Welch's t-statistics and random forest reduced fewer than 550 V-J features to roughly 13, which were used in a naive Bayes classifier (R e1071). TCRdb itself trimmed the public reads at Q25 with fastp, ran MiXCR and retained productive beta chains. Under each unique CDR3 protein, matching rows form one entry showing the most common genes and DNA. TCRdb, rather than the study authors, made the V and J calls. The sample profile shows hundreds of thousands of distinct CDR3 sequences; roughly 17% of them were found once. Of the sample, around 18% falls within the top ten clones.

Stable Graves' hyperthyroidism was defined as the absence of progression to ophthalmopathy over 18 months of follow-up. Hyperthyroidism patients were newly diagnosed, had a disease duration of under 2 months, and were aged 18 to 65 years. The study excluded patients with uncontrolled infections, other autoimmune diseases, pregnancy or lactation. Diagnoses relied on clinical symptoms, serum thyroxine and TRAb, thyroid ultrasound and orbital computed tomography. PBMCs were isolated from approximately 10 ml of fresh peripheral blood by Ficoll-Paque density gradient centrifugation. Total RNA was extracted with Trizol reagent, and quality was checked on an Agilent 2100 Bioanalyzer.

The V and J segments used are TRBV2 and TRBJ2-5, with no confident D gene call. Sample: blood. The sequence was collected from a woman between 18 and 29 years old with Graves' hyperthyroidism. The DNA sequence is as follows: TGTGCCAGCAAAGTGGAACTCCAAGAGACCCAGTACTTC. Translated, this is CASKVELQETQYF.